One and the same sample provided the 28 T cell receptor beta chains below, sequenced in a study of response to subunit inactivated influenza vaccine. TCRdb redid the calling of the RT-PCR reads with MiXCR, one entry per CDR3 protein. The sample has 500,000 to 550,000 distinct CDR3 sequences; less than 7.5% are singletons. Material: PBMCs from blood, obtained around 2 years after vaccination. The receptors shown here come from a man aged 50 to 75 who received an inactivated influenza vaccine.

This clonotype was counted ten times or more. CDR3 in DNA: TGTGCCAGCAGCCCCTCACGAAATCAGCCCCAGCATTTT. Amino acid sequence: CASSPSRNQPQHF. V and J are TRBV7-2 and TRBJ1-5; D unclear. CDR3 size: 13 residues. Deletions cut 5 bases from V and 4 bases from J, with 9 bases between. Germline values: CDR1 SGHTA, CDR2 FQGNSA. Full variable domain (missing parts from reference TRBV7-2 and TRBJ1-5): GAGVSQSPSNKVTEKGKDVELRCDPISGHTALYWYRQSLGQGLEFLIYFQGNSAPDKSGLPSDRFSAERTGGSVSTLTIQRTQQEDSAVYLCASSPSRNQPQHFGDGTRLSIL.

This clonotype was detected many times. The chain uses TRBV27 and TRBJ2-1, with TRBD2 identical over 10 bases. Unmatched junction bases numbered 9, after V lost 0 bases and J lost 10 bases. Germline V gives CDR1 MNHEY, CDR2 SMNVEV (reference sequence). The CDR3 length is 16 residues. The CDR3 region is CASSLSKSGRAAEQFF. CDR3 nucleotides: TGTGCCAGCAGTTTATCGAAGAGCGGGAGGGCAGCCGAGCAGTTCTTC.

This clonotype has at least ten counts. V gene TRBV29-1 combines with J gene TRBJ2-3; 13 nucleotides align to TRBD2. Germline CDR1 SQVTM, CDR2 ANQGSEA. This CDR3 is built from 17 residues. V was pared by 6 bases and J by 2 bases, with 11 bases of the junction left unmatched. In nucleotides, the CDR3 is TGCAGCGTCGACAACATGGGACTAGCGGGACCCACAGATACGCAGTATTTT. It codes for CSVDNMGLAGPTDTQYF.

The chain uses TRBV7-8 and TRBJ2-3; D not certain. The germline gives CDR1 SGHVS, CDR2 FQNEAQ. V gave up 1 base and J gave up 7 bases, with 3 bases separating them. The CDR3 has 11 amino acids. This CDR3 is CASSLGNTQYF. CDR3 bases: TGTGCCAGCAGCTTAGGGAATACGCAGTATTTT.

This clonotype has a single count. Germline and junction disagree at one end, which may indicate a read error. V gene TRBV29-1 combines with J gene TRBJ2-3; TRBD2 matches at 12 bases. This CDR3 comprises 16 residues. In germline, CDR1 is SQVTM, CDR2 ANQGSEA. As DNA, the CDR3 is TGCAGCGTTACGGGACTAGCGGGCTTCGGGACAGATCCGCAGTATTTT. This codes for CSVTGLAGFGTDPQYF.

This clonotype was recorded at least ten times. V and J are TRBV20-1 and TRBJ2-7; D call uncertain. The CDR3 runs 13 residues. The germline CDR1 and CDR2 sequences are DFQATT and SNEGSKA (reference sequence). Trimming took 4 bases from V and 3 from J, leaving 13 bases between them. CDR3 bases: TGCAGTGCTACCTTGAACACCGACTACGAGCAGTACTTC. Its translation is CSATLNTDYEQYF.

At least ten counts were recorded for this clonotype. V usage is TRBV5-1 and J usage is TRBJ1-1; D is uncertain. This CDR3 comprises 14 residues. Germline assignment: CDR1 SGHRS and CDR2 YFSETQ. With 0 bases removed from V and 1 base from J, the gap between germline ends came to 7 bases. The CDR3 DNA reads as TGCGCCAGCAGCTTGGGCCAACAGAACACTGAAGCTTTCTTT. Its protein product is CASSLGQQNTEAFF.

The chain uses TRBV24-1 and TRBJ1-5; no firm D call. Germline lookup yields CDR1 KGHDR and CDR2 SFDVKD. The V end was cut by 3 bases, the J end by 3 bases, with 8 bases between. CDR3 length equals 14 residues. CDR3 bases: TGTGCCACCAGTGATCGAGGGTACAATCAGCCCCAGCATTTT. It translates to CATSDRGYNQPQHF.

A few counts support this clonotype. This CDR3 is CASSPGTSAQPQHF. CDR3 in DNA: TGTGCCAGCAGCCCCGGGACCTCGGCTCAGCCCCAGCATTTT. This sequence joins TRBV6-1 and TRBJ1-5; D possibly corresponds to TRBD1 (5 bases). Germline V CDR1 and CDR2: MNHNS, SASEGT. The CDR3 has 14 residues. Trimming removed 6 bases at V and 6 bases at J, with 15 bases between.

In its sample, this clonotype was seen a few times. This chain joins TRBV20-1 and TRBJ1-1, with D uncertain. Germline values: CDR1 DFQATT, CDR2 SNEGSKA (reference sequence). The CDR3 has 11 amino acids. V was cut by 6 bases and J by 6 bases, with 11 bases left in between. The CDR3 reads CSATGYSEAFF. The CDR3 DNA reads TGCAGTGCCACGGGGTATTCTGAAGCTTTCTTT.

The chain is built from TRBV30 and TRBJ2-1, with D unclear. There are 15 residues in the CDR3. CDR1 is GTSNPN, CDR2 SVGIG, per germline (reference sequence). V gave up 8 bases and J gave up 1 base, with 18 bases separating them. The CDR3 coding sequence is TGTGCCGGAGCCGAATTAGTGTCTTCCTACAATGAGCAGTTCTTC. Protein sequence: CAGAELVSSYNEQFF.

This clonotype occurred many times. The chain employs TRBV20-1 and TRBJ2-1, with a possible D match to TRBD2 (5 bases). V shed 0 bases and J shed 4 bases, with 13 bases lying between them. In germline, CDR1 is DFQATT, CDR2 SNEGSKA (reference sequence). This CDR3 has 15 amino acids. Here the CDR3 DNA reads TGCAGTGCTAGAGATCGGAGGACTCCTTACAATGAGCAGTTCTTC. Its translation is CSARDRRTPYNEQFF.

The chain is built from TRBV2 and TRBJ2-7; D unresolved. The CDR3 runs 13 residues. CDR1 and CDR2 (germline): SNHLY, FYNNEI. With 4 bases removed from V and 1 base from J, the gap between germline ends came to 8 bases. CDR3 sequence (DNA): TGTGCCAGCAGTGCCGGCAGATCCTACGAGCAGTACTTC. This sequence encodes CASSAGRSYEQYF.

The CDR3 DNA reads as TGTGCCAGCAGAGACAGGGGACAAAAAGATAACCAGTTCTTC. This codes for CASRDRGQKDNQFF. This chain uses TRBV6-1 with TRBJ2-1; the match to TRBD1 covers 8 bases. Trimming removed 6 bases from V and 13 bases from J; junction bases left unmatched: 14. The V gene's germline CDR1 is MNHNS and CDR2 SASEGT. The CDR3 consists of 14 residues.

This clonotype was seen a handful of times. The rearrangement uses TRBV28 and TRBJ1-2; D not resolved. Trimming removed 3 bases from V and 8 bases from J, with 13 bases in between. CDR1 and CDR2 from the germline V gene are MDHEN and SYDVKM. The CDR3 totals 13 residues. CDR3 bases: TGTGCCAGCAGTTTCGGTCGGGGTCTGGGCTACACCTTC. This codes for CASSFGRGLGYTF.

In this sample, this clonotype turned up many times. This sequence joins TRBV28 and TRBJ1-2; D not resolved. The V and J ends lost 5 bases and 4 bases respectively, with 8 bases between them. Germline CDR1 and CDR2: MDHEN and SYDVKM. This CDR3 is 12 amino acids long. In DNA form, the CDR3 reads TGTGCCAGCAGTAAGGAGGGCTATGGCTACACCTTC. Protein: CASSKEGYGYTF.

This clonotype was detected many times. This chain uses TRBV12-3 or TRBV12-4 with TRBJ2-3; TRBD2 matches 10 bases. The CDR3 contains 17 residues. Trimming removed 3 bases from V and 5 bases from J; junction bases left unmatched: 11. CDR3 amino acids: CASSFGSGGPEGDTQYF. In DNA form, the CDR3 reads TGTGCCAGCAGTTTTGGTAGCGGGGGGCCCGAGGGAGATACGCAGTATTTT.

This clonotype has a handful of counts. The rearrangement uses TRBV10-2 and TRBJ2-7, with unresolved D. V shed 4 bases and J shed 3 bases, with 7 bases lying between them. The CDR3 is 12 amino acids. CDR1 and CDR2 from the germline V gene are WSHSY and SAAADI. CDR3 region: CASSAVDYEQYF. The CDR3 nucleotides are TGCGCCAGCAGTGCTGTAGACTACGAGCAGTACTTC.

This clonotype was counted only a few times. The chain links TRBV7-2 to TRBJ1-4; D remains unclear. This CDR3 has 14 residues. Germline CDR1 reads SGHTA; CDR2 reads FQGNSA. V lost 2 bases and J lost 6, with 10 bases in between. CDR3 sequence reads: CASSLSTLDEKLFF. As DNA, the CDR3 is TGTGCCAGCAGCTTATCAACTCTGGATGAAAAACTGTTTTTT. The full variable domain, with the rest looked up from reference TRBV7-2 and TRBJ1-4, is GAGVSQSPSNKVTEKGKDVELRCDPISGHTALYWYRQSLGQGLEFLIYFQGNSAPDKSGLPSDRFSAERTGGSVSTLTIQRTQQEDSAVYLCASSLSTLDEKLFFGSGTQLSVL.

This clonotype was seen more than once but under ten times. The CDR3 DNA reads TGTGCCAGCAGCTTAGGGCCACTAGCGGGCCAAGAGACCCAGTACTTC. It yields the protein CASSLGPLAGQETQYF. The genes are TRBV7-3 and TRBJ2-5; 9 bases fit TRBD2. Germline V gene sequence: CDR1 SGHTA, CDR2 FQGTGA. The junction had 5 bases not matched to a gene; V was cut back by 2 bases and J by 1 base. CDR3 length: 16 residues.

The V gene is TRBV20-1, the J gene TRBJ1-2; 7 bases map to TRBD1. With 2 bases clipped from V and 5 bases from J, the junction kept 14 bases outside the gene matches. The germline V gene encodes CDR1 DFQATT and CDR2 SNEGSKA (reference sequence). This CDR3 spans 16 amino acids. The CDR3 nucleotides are TGCAGTGCTAGACACCAGGGGGAGGGGTCACGGTATGGCTACACCTTC. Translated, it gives CSARHQGEGSRYGYTF.

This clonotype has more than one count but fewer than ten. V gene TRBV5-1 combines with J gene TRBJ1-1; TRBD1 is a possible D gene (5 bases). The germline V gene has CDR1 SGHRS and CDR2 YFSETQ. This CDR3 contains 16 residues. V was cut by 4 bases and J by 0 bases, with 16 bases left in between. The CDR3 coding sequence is TGCGCCAGCAGCCCGGTTAAACAGGCATTGAACACTGAAGCTTTCTTT. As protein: CASSPVKQALNTEAFF.

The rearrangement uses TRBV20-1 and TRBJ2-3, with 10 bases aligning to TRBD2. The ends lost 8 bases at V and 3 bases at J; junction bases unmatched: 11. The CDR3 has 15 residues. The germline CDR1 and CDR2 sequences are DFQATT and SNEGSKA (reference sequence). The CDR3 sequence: CSSTGAGGPTDTQYF. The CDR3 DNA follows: TGCAGTTCCACGGGAGCGGGAGGGCCGACAGATACGCAGTATTTT.

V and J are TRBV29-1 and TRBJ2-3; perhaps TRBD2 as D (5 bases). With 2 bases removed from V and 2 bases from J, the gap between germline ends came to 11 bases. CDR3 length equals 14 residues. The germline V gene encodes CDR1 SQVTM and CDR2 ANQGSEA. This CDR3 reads CSVERGDYTDTQYF. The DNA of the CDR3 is TGCAGCGTTGAACGGGGAGATTACACAGATACGCAGTATTTT.

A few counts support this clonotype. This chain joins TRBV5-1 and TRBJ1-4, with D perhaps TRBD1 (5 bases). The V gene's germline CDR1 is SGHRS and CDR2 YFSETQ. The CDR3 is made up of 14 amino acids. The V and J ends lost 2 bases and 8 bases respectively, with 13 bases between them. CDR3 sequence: CASSFVGLGEKLFF. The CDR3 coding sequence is TGCGCCAGCAGCTTCGTGGGACTGGGGGAAAAACTGTTTTTT.

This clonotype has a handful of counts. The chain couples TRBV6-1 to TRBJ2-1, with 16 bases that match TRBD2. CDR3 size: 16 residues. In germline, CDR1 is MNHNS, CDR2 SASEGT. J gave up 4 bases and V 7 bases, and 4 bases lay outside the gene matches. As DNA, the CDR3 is TGTGCCAGCAAGGGACTAGCGGGAGGGCCATACAATGAGCAGTTCTTC. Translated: CASKGLAGGPYNEQFF.

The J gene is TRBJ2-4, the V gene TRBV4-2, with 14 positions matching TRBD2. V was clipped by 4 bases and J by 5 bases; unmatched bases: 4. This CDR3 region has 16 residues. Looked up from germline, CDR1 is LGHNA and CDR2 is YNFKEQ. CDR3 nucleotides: TGTGCCAGCAGCCCGGGGACTAGCGGGAGCCAAAACATTCAGTACTTC. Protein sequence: CASSPGTSGSQNIQYF.

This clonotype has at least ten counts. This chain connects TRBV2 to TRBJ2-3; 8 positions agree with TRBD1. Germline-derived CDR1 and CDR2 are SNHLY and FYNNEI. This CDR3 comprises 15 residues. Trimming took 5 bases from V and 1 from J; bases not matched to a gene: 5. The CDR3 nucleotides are TGTGCCAGCAGTCCCAGGACAGGGCGCACAGATACGCAGTATTTT. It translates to CASSPRTGRTDTQYF.